The rows below give T cell receptor beta chains drawn from one sample of a study of blood T cell repertoires in COVID-19. Clones were read by immunoSEQ multiplex PCR, and TCRdb kept only the in-frame ones, dropping some. The table shows about 210,000 clones, with 83% occurring only once. Sequenced: peripheral blood. These receptors were taken from a woman between 35 and 50 years old with active or convalescent COVID-19. CDR3s leave out the opening cysteine and the closing phenylalanine or tryptophan. Size tells how often a clone was seen (once, few, many) or the class of an expanded clone, and some rows leave it out.

clone size: .
V gene: TRBV27
CDR3 protein: ASTSTTGSQPQH

clone size: .
V gene: TRBV20-1
CDR3 protein: SASGQGGQPQH

clone size: .
V gene: TRBV24-1
CDR3 protein: ATSDSVTGGVYEQY

clone size: few
V gene: TRBV5-5
CDR3 protein: ASSPGDPNTGELF

clone size: .
V gene: TRBV2
CDR3 protein: ASSEEAGGLGNEQF

clone size: .
V gene: TRBV7-9
CDR3 protein: ASSQQASNEKLF

clone size: once
V gene: TRBV11-3
CDR3 protein: ASSLRNLAGADEQY

clone size: .
V gene: TRBV6-2/TRBV6-3
CDR3 protein: ASSQPGRYEKLF

clone size: few
V gene: TRBV19
CDR3 protein: ASSSKTGAGANVLT

clone size: once
V gene: TRBV4-3
CDR3 protein: ASSQADRGSGYEQY

clone size: .
V gene: TRBV7-2
CDR3 protein: ASSTTAGTNEKLF

clone size: .
V gene: TRBV7-9
CDR3 protein: ASSPDRGLGNTIY

clone size: .
V gene: TRBV24-1
CDR3 protein: ATSDPQQGNTEAF

clone size: .
V gene: TRBV11-3
CDR3 protein: ASSTGLAQSTDTQY

clone size: .
V gene: TRBV7-6
CDR3 protein: ASSPDRAQPQH

clone size: .
V gene: TRBV4-2
CDR3 protein: ASSQGLAGDDTQY

clone size: .
V gene: TRBV9
CDR3 protein: ASSAQGSPETQY

clone size: .
V gene: TRBV6-5
CDR3 protein: ASSYMADYGYT

clone size: .
V gene: TRBV9
CDR3 protein: ASSVGSSGRNNEQF

clone size: once
V gene: TRBV7-3
CDR3 protein: ASRELDEQF

clone size: .
V gene: TRBV6-5
CDR3 protein: ASSIRENAF

clone size: .
V gene: TRBV2
CDR3 protein: ASSEMVGGTGELF

clone size: .
V gene: TRBV7-2
CDR3 protein: ASSSGTFQETQY

clone size: .
V gene: TRBV27
CDR3 protein: ASSRARTGGEQY

clone size: .
V gene: TRBV10-1
CDR3 protein: ASSESSRGTGELF

clone size: .
V gene: TRBV5-4
CDR3 protein: ASSWGLAESSEQF